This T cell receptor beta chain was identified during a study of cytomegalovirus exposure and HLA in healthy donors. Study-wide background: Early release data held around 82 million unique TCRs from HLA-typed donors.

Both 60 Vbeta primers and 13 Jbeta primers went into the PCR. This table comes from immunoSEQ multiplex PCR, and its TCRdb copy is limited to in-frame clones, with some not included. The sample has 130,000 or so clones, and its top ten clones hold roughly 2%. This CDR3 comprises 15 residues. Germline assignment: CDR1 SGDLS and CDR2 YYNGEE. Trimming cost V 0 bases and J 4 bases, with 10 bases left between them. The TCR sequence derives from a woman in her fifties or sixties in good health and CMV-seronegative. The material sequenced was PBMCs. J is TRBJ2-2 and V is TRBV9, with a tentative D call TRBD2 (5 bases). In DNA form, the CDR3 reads TGTGCCAGCAGCGTAGAGGGAGTGGGCACCGGGGAGCTGTTTTTT. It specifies CASSVEGVGTGELFF.